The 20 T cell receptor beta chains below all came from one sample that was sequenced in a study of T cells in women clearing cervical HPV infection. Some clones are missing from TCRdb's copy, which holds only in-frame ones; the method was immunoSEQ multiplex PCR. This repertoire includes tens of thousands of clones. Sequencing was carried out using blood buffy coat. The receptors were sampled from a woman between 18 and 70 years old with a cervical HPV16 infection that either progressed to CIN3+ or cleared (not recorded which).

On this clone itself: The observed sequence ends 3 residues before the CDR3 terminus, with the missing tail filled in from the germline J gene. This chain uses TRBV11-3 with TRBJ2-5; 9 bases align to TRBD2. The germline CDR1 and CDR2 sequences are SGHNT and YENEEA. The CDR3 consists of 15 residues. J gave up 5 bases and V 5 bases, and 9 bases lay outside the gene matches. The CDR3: CASSGLARGGETQYF. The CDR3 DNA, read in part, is TGTGCCAGCAGCGGACTTGCGCGGGGGGGCGAGACC.

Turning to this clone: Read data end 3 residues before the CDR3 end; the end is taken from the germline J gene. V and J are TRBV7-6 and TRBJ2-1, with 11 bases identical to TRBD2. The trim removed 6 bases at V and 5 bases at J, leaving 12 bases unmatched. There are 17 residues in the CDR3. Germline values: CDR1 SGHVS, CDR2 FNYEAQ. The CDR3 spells CASSPFPLAGGHNEQFF. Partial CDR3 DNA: TGTGCCAGCAGTCCGTTTCCCCTAGCGGGAGGCCACAATGAG.

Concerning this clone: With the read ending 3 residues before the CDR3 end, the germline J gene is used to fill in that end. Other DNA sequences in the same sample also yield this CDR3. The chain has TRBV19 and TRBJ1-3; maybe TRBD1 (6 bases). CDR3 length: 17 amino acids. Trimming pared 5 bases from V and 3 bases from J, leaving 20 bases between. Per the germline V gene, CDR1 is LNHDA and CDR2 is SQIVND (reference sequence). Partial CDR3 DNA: TGTGCCAGTAGTCCCGAAGGCAGGGGATCGGGTGGAAACACC. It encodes CASSPEGRGSGGNT. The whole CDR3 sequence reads CASSPEGRGSGGNTIYF.

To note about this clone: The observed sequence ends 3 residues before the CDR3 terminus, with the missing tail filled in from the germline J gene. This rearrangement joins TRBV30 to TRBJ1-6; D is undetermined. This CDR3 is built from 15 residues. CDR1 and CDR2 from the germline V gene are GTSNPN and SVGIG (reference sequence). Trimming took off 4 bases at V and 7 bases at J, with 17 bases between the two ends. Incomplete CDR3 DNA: TGTGCCTGGATTCGGCCAGGCGTCTTCAATTCACCC. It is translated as CAWIRPGVFNSP. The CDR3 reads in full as CAWIRPGVFNSPLHF.

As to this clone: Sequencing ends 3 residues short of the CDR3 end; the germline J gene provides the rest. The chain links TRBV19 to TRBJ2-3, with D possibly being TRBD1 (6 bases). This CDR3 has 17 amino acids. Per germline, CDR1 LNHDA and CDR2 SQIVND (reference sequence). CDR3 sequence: CASSMGAGESSNQPQYF. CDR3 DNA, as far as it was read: TGTGCCAGTAGTATGGGGGCAGGGGAATCGAGCAATCAGCCG.

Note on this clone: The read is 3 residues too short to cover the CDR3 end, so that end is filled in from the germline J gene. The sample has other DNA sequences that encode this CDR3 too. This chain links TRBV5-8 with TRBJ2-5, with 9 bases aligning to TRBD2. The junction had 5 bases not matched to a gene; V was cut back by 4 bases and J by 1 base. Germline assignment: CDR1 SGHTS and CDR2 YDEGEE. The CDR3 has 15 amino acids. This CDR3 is CASSQGLATQETQYF. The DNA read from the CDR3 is TGTGCCAGCAGCCAGGGACTAGCAACCCAAGAGACC. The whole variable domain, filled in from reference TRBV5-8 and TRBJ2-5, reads EAGVTQSPTHLIKTRGQQATLRCSPISGHTSVYWYQQALGLGLQFLLWYDEGEERNRGNFPPRFSGRQFPNYSSELNVNALELEDSALYLCASSQGLATQETQYFGPGTRLLVL.

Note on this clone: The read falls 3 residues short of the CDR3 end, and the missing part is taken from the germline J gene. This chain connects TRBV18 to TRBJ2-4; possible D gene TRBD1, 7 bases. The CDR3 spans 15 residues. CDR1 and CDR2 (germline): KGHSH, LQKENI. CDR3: CASSPTRGARRGQYF. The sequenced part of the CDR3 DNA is TGTGCCAGCTCACCGACCAGGGGGGCGCGGAGAGGT.

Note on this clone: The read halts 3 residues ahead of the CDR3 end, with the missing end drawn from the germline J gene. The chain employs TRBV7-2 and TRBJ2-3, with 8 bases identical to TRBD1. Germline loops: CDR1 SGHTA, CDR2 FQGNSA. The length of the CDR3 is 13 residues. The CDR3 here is CASSLTGVQPQYF. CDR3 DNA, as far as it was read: TGTGCCAGCAGCTTGACAGGGGTTCAGCCG.

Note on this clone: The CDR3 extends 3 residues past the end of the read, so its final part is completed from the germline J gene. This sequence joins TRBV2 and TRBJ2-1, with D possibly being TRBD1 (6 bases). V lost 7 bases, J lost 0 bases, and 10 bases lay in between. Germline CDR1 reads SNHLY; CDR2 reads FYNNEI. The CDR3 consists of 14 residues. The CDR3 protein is CASKGQYSYNEQFF. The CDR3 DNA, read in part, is TGTGCCAGCAAAGGACAGTACTCCTACAATGAG.

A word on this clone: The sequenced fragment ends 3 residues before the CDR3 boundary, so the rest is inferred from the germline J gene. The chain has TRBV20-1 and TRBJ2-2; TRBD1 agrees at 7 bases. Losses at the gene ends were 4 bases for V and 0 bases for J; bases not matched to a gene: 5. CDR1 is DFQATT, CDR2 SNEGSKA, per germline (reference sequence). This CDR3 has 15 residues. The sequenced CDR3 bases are TGCAGTGCTAAATACGGGACAGCGAACACCGGGGAG. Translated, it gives CSAKYGTANTGE. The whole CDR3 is CSAKYGTANTGELFF.

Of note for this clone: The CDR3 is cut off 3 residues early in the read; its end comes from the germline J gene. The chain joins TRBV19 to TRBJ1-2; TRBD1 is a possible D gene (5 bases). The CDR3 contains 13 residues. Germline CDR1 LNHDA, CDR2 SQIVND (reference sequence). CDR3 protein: CASSSGTTYDYTF. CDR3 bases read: TGTGCCAGTAGTTCCGGGACTACTTACGAC.

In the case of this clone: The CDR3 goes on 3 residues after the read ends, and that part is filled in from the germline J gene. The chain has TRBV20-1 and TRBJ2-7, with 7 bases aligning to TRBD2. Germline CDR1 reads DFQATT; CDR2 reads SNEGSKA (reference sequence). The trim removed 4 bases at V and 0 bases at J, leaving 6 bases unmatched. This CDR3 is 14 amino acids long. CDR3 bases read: TGCAGTGCTATGCGGGGGTCCTCCTCCTACGAG. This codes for CSAMRGSSSYE. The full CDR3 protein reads CSAMRGSSSYEQYF.

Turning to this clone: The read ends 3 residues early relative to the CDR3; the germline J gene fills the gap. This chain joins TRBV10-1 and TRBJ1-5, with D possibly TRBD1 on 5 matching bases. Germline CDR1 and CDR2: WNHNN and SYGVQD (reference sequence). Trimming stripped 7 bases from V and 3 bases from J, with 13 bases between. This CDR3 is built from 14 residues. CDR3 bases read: TGCGCCAGCATGAACGACAGTACCAATCAGCCC. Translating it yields CASMNDSTNQP. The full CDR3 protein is CASMNDSTNQPQHF.

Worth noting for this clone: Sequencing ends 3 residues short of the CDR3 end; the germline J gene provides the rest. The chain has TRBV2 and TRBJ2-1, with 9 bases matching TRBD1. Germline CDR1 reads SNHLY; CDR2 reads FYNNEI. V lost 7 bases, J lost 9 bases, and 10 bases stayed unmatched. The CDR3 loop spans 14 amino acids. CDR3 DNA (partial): TGTGCCAGCAATACGGGACAGGGAGTAGGTGAG. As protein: CASNTGQGVGE. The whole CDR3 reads CASNTGQGVGEQFF.

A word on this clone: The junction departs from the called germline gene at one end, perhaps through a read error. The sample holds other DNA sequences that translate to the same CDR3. CDR3 residues: CASSTTLGQRGNTIYF. Incomplete CDR3 DNA: TGTGCCAGCAGTACAACTCTAGGACAGAGGGGAAACACA. This chain joins TRBV2 and TRBJ1-3, with D maybe TRBD1 (6 bases). From the germline J gene comes the end of the CDR3, since the read stops 3 residues before it. CDR3 length: 16 residues. CDR1 is SNHLY and CDR2 is FYNNEI in the germline V gene.

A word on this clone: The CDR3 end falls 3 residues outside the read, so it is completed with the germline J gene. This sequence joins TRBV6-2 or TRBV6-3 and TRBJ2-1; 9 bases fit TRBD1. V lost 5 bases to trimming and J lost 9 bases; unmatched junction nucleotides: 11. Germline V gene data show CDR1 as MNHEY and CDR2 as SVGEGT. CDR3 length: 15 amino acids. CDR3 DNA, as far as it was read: TGTGCCAGCAGTCCAAACAGGGGGCTAAGCGGTGAG. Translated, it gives CASSPNRGLSGE. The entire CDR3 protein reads CASSPNRGLSGEQFF.

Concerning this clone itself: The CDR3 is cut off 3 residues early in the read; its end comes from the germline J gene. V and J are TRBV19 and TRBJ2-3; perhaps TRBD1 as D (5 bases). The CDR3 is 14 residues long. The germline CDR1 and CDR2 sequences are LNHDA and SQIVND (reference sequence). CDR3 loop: CASSMGRGDQPQYF. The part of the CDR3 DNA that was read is TGTGCCAGTAGTATGGGGCGTGGGGATCAGCCG.

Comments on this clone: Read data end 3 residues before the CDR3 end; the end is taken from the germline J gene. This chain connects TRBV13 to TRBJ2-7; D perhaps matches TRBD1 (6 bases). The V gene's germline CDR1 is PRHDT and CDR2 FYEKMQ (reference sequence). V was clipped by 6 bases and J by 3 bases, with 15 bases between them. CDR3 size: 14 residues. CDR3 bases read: TGTGCCAGCAGTACACGGGACACTTACTACGAG. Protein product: CASSTRDTYYE. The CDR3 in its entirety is CASSTRDTYYEQYF. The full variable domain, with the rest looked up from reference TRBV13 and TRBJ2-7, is AAGVIQSPRHLIKEKRETATLKCYPIPRHDTVYWYQQGPGQDPQFLISFYEKMQSDKGSIPDRFSAQQFSDYHSELNMSSLELGDSALYFCASSTRDTYYEQYFGPGTRLTVT.

The CDR3 reads CASSLGQFGDTQYF. Partial CDR3 DNA: TGCGCCAGCAGCTTGGGACAGTTCGGGGATACG. The chain recombines TRBV5-1 with TRBJ2-3, with D perhaps matching TRBD1 (5 bases). The read halts 3 residues ahead of the CDR3 end, with the missing end drawn from the germline J gene. CDR3 length: 14 amino acids. Germline V gives CDR1 SGHRS, CDR2 YFSETQ. V was clipped by 0 bases and J by 6 bases, with 11 bases between them.

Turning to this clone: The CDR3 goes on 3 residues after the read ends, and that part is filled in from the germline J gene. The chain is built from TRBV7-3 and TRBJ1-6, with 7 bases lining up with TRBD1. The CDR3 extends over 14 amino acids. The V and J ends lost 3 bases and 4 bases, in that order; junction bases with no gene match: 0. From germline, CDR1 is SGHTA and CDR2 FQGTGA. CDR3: CASSLTGYNSPLHF. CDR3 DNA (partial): TGTGCCAGCAGCTTGACAGGGTATAATTCACCC.